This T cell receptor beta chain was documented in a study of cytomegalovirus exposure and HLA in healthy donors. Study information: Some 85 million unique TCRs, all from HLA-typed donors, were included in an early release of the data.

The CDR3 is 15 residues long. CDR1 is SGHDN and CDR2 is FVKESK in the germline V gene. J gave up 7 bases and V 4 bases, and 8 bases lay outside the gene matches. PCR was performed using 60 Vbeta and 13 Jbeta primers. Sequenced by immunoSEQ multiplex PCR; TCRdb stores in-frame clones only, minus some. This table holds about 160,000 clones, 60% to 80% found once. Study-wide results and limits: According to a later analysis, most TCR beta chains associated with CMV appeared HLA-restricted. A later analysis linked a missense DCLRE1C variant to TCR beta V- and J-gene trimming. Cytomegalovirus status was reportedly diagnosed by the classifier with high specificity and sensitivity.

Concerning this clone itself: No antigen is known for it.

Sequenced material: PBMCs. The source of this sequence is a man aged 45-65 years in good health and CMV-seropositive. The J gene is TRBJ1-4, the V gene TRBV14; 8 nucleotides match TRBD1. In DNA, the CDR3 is TGTGCCAGCAGCCGCCGGGACAGGTTATTTGAAAAACTGTTTTTT. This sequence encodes CASSRRDRLFEKLFF.